A selection of T cell receptor beta chains follows, all from one sample in a study of post-analysis software for immune sequencing data. TCRdb ran MiXCR on the PCR reads and lists one entry per CDR3 protein. This repertoire shows 380,000 or so distinct CDR3 sequences, about a third found once; its top ten account for roughly 13%. Sequenced material: blood. Every receptor here comes from a girl under 18 with multiple sclerosis. Each CDR3 is given with its conserved first and last residue. The D gene is left open where the match is weak. Expanded clones get a size class; other rows say once, few or many, or leave the size out.

TRBV12-3/TRBV12-4	many	TRBJ2-5	TRBD1	CASSRQGETQYF	TGTGCCAGCAGTCGACAGGGAGAGACCCAGTACTTC
TRBV18	few	TRBJ2-7	NA	CASSPRTETYEQYF	TGTGCCAGCTCACCCAGGACAGAGACCTACGAGCAGTACTTC
TRBV10-1	few	TRBJ1-2	TRBD1	CASTPGGGYTF	TGCGCCAGCACCCCAGGGGGTGGCTACACCTTC
TRBV4-2	NA	TRBJ1-2	NA	CATSPGREGYGYTF	TGTGCCACCTCTCCTGGCAGGGAGGGATATGGCTACACCTTC
TRBV7-2	many	TRBJ2-7	NA	CASSLGSQRVLSYEQYF	TGTGCCAGCAGCTTAGGCTCGCAGCGGGTCCTATCCTACGAGCAGTACTTC
TRBV3-1	NA	TRBJ1-5	NA	CASSQENLGRSPGEHF	TGTGCCAGCAGCCAAGAAAATCTTGGGCGGAGCCCCGGGGAGCATTTT
TRBV7-9	NA	TRBJ2-1	TRBD2	CASSLVGGGAVRDNEQFF	TGTGCCAGCAGCTTAGTGGGCGGGGGAGCCGTCCGTGACAATGAGCAGTTCTTC
TRBV2	NA	TRBJ2-5	NA	CASSVTGRETQYF	TGTGCCAGCAGTGTGACAGGAAGAGAGACCCAGTACTTC
TRBV20-1	few	TRBJ2-2	NA	CSVNSDTGELFF	TGCAGTGTTAATAGCGACACCGGGGAGCTGTTTTTT
TRBV6-6	few	TRBJ1-4	TRBD1	CASSYGSGTGVEKLFF	TGTGCCAGCAGTTATGGATCCGGGACAGGGGTTGAAAAACTGTTTTTT
TRBV7-9	NA	TRBJ1-1	TRBD1	CASIFDRGNTEAFF	TGTGCCAGCATATTTGACAGGGGGAACACTGAAGCTTTCTTT
TRBV29-1	few	TRBJ2-7	NA	CSVASVYKGFTQYF	TGCAGCGTTGCCTCGGTATATAAAGGGTTCACCCAGTACTTC
TRBV18	NA	TRBJ1-2	NA	CASSPQGDYGYTF	TGTGCCAGCTCACCACAGGGGGACTATGGCTACACCTTC
TRBV6-5	NA	TRBJ2-7	NA	CASSYGRATYEQYF	TGTGCCAGCAGTTACGGCAGGGCAACCTACGAGCAGTACTTC
TRBV7-9	NA	TRBJ2-1	NA	CASSRREPSYNEQFF	TGTGCCAGCAGCCGACGGGAGCCCTCCTACAATGAGCAGTTCTTC
TRBV3-1	NA	TRBJ2-3	TRBD1	CASSRDRSSTDTQYF	TGTGCCAGCAGCCGGGACAGATCTAGCACAGATACGCAGTATTTT
TRBV28	NA	TRBJ1-2	NA	CASSLTGNSNYGYTF	TGTGCCAGCAGTCTAACAGGGAACTCTAACTATGGCTACACCTTC
TRBV10-3	NA	TRBJ1-6	NA	CAISESGGPHHF	TGTGCCATCAGTGAGTCTGGAGGGCCCCACCACTTT
TRBV20-1	many	TRBJ1-5	NA	CSASSHQLRGDQPQHF	TGCAGTGCTTCCTCCCACCAACTCAGGGGAGATCAGCCCCAGCATTTT
TRBV6-2/TRBV6-3	NA	TRBJ1-2	TRBD1	CAGRDGTGSGYTF	TGTGCCGGCAGGGACGGGACAGGCAGCGGCTACACCTTC
TRBV11-2	NA	TRBJ2-1	TRBD1	CASNLEGQGQGEQFF	TGTGCCAGCAACTTAGAGGGACAGGGGCAGGGTGAGCAGTTCTTC
TRBV4-3	NA	TRBJ2-1	TRBD1	CASSQQGVPNEQFF	TGCGCCAGCAGCCAACAGGGGGTCCCCAATGAGCAGTTCTTC
TRBV12-2	NA	TRBJ2-7	NA	CASRLVLSGTGGTYELYF	TGTGCAAGTCGCTTAGTGCTCTCCGGGACAGGGGGGACCTACGAGCTGTACTTC
TRBV4-2	NA	TRBJ1-1	NA	CASSQGRLTNTEAFF	TGTGCCAGCAGCCAAGGTCGCCTCACGAACACTGAAGCTTTCTTT
TRBV10-1	NA	TRBJ2-7	NA	CASSPATGREQYF	TGCGCCAGCAGTCCGGCCACAGGAAGGGAGCAGTACTTC
TRBV29-1	NA	TRBJ1-2	TRBD1	CSVFLQGPSDYGYTF	TGCAGCGTTTTCCTACAGGGGCCCAGTGACTATGGCTACACCTTC
TRBV7-9	NA	TRBJ1-2	NA	CASSPESGGPKGYTF	TGTGCCAGCAGCCCGGAGTCCGGGGGCCCTAAAGGCTACACCTTC
TRBV5-1	NA	TRBJ2-1	NA	CASSLASGTNYNEQFF	TGCGCCAGCAGCTTGGCCTCTGGGACCAACTACAATGAGCAGTTCTTC
TRBV7-2	many	TRBJ2-1	TRBD2	CASSLDSGGYNEQFF	TGTGCCAGCAGCTTAGATAGCGGGGGTTACAATGAGCAGTTCTTC
TRBV5-8	NA	TRBJ2-7	NA	CASSQATAASGEQYF	TGTGCCAGCAGCCAAGCGACGGCAGCAAGTGGTGAGCAGTACTTC
TRBV5-6	few	TRBJ1-2	NA	CAGTLRRARGYTF	TGTGCCGGCACCCTGAGGAGGGCTCGGGGCTACACCTTC
TRBV12-3/TRBV12-4	NA	TRBJ2-7	TRBD1	CASSLVCGQGGYEQYF	TGTGCCAGCAGTTTAGTCTGTGGACAGGGGGGCTACGAGCAGTACTTC
TRBV12-3/TRBV12-4	few	TRBJ2-7	NA	CASSLGQGFSYEQYF	TGTGCCAGCAGTTTGGGGCAGGGATTCTCCTACGAGCAGTACTTC
TRBV6-2/TRBV6-3	NA	TRBJ2-7	TRBD2	CASRGLAGGEMSSYEQYF	TGTGCCAGCAGAGGACTAGCGGGGGGCGAAATGAGCTCCTACGAGCAGTACTTC
TRBV6-1	NA	TRBJ2-7	NA	CASSETTGRMSSYEQYF	TGTGCCAGCAGTGAAACTACAGGGAGAATGAGCTCCTACGAGCAGTACTTC
TRBV12-3/TRBV12-4	few	TRBJ1-1	NA	CASSFGGDTEAFF	TGTGCCAGCAGTTTCGGGGGGGACACTGAAGCTTTCTTT
TRBV15	NA	TRBJ2-1	NA	CATSRGVGAYNEQFF	TGTGCCACCAGCAGAGGGGTAGGGGCCTACAATGAGCAGTTCTTC
TRBV7-9	NA	TRBJ2-7	NA	CASTPLGTDGYLYEQYF	TGTGCCAGCACCCCCTTGGGAACAGACGGATACCTCTACGAGCAGTACTTC
TRBV7-2	NA	TRBJ1-2	NA	CASSFWTEDGYTF	TGTGCCAGCAGCTTCTGGACGGAGGATGGCTACACCTTC
TRBV25-1	NA	TRBJ1-2	TRBD1	CASSRTGREYGYTF	TGTGCCAGCAGCCGGACAGGGAGAGAATATGGCTACACCTTC
TRBV4-1	NA	TRBJ2-7	NA	CASSQKVTNEQYF	TGCGCCAGCAGCCAAAAAGTGACAAACGAGCAGTACTTC
TRBV7-9	NA	TRBJ2-3	NA	CTSSTGQYTDTQYF	TGTACCAGCAGCACCGGACAATACACAGATACGCAGTATTTT
TRBV7-9	NA	TRBJ2-5	TRBD1	CASSPRQGAEETQYF	TGTGCCAGCAGCCCCCGACAGGGGGCCGAAGAGACCCAGTACTTC
TRBV20-1	few	TRBJ2-1	NA	CSAKTPYNEQFF	TGCAGTGCTAAGACCCCATACAATGAGCAGTTCTTC
TRBV11-2	few	TRBJ1-2	NA	CASRIVRGGSNYGYTF	TGTGCCAGCAGGATCGTCAGGGGTGGATCCAACTATGGCTACACCTTC